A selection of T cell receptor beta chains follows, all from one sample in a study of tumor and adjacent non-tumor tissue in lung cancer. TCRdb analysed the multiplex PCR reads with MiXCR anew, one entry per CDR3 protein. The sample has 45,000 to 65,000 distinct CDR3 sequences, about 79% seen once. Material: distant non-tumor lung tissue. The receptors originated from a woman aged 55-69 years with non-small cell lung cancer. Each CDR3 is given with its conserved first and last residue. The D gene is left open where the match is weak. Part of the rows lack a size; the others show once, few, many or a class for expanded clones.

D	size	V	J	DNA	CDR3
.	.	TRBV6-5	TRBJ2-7	TGTGCCAGCGGGGCCCAGTGCCCCAATTACGAGCAGTACTTC	CASGAQCPNYEQYF
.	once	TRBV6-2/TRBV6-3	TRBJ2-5	TGTACCACCTCTCCGGAGATCGTTGGAGAGACCCAGTACTTT	CTTSPEIVGETQYF
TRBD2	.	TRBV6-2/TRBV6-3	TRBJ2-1	TGTGCCAGCAGCCAGACCAGCGGGAGGGCCGCAAACGATGAGCAGTTCTTC	CASSQTSGRAANDEQFF
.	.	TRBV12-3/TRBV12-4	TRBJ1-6	TGTGCCAGCAGCCCCCGCGGACCCATAAATTCACCCCTCTACTTT	CASSPRGPINSPLYF
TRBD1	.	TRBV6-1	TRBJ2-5	TGTGCTAGCAGTACGGGACAGTGGGGAGAGAGCCAGTATTTC	CASSTGQWGESQYF
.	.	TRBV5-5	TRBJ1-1	TGTGTCAGCAGCCGGATAGAAAACACTGAAGCTTTCTTT	CVSSRIENTEAFF
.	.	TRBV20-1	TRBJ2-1	TGCAGTGCTAGAGCCGTGCCCGTGGGGCACAATGAGCAGTTCTTC	CSARAVPVGHNEQFF
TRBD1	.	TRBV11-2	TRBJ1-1	TGTGCCAGCAGCTATAGGACAGGGGGATGCACTGAAGCTTTCTTT	CASSYRTGGCTEAFF
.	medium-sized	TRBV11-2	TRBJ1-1	TGTGCCAGCAGCAGGACCCAGAACACTGAAGCTTTCTTT	CASSRTQNTEAFF
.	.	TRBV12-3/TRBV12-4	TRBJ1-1	TGTGCTAGCAGTTTATGGATGGACACTGAAGCTTTCTTT	CASSLWMDTEAFF
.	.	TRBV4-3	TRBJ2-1	TGCGCTAGCAGCCAAGGTAGGGCTCGGACTTATAATGAGCAGTTCTTC	CASSQGRARTYNEQFF
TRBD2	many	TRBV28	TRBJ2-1	TGTGCCAGCAGCAGTACTAGCGCGGACCGTGGCTATGAGCAGTTCTTC	CASSSTSADRGYEQFF
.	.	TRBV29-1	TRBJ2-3	TGCAGCGTTGCGCTGTTGGAGGAGATAGATACGCAGTATTTT	CSVALLEEIDTQYF
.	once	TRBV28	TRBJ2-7	TGTGCCAGCAGTTTGGACAGTACCTACGAGCAGTACTTC	CASSLDSTYEQYF
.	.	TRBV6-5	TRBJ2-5	TGTGCCAACAGTGCCCAGGGAGAGTATGAGACCCAGTACTTC	CANSAQGEYETQYF
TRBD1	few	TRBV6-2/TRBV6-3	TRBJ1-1	TGTGCCAGCAGTTACTACGGGACAGGCTTAATAACTGAAGCTTTCTTT	CASSYYGTGLITEAFF
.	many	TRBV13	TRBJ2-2	TGTGCCATTGCTATTGGTGGCGGGGAGCTGTTTTTT	CAIAIGGGELFF
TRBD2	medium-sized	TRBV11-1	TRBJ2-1	TGTGCCAGCAGCTTAGACGGGGGGAGGGATGAGCAGTTCTTC	CASSLDGGRDEQFF
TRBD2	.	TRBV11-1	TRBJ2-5	TGTGTCAGCAGCTTAGGCAGCGGGAGAGGGCTCGAAGAGACCCAGTACTTC	CVSSLGSGRGLEETQYF
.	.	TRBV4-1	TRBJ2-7	TGCACCAGCAGCCGTCCCGGACTTAACCGGGAGCAGTACTTC	CTSSRPGLNREQYF
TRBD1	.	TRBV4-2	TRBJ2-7	TGTGCCAGCAGGCCCGGGACAGGGGACTACGAGCAGTATTTC	CASRPGTGDYEQYF
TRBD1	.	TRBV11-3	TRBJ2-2	TGTGCCTGCAGCTCCGGAACAGGGGTCACCGGGGAGCTGTTTTTT	CACSSGTGVTGELFF
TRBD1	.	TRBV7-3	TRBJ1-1	TGTGCCTGCAGCTCAGGGGGCGCAGGGACTGAAGCTTTCTTT	CACSSGGAGTEAFF
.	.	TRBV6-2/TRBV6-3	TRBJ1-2	TGTACCAGCAGCCCCCGGGAGGGGTGGAGGGACTACACCTTC	CTSSPREGWRDYTF
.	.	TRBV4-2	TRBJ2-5	TGTGCCAGCGGTCAAGATAGGGGGAATCGAGAGACCCAGTACTTC	CASGQDRGNRETQYF
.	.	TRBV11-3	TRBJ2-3	TGTGTCAGCAGCCCCCGCCAGAAGGAGGACACAGATACGCAGTATTTT	CVSSPRQKEDTDTQYF
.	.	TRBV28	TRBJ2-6	TGTGCCAGCACTCCCCGCACAATTTTCTATGGGGTCAACGTCCTGACTTTC	CASTPRTIFYGVNVLTF
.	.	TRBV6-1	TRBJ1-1	TGTGCCAGCAGCTACTTCAGCCCGAAGACTGAAGCTTTCTTT	CASSYFSPKTEAFF
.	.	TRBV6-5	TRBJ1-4	TGTGCCGGCCGACCGATTTCAACTAATGAAAAACTGTTTTTT	CAGRPISTNEKLFF
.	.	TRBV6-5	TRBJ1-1	TGTGCCAGCAGTACCGGATGGAACAGTGAAGCTTTCTTC	CASSTGWNSEAFF
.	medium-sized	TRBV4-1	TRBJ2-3	TGCGCCAGCAGCCAAGGTCAGAACACAGATACGCAGTATTTT	CASSQGQNTDTQYF
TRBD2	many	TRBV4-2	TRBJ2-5	TGTGCCAGCAAACGGGGGGGCGATAACCGAGAGACCCAGTACTTC	CASKRGGDNRETQYF
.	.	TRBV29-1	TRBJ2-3	TGCAGCGTTGAAGGGGGTCCCTCTTATAGCACAGATATGCAGTATTTT	CSVEGGPSYSTDMQYF
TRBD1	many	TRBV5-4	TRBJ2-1	TGTGCCAGCAGCCGGGGACAGGGTTCCTACAATGAGCAGTTCTTC	CASSRGQGSYNEQFF
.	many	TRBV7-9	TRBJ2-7	TGTGCCAGCAGCTTAGTCCACTACGAGCAGTACTTC	CASSLVHYEQYF
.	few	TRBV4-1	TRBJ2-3	TGCGCCAGTATCCAAGGTCAGAACACAGATACGCAGTATTTT	CASIQGQNTDTQYF
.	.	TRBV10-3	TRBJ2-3	TGTACCATCAGTGAAGGGACCGGCACAGATACGCGGTATTTT	CTISEGTGTDTRYF
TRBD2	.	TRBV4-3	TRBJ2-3	TGCGTCAACAGCCAAGGGACTAGTGGGGCAGATACGCAGTATTTT	CVNSQGTSGADTQYF
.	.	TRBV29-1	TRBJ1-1	TGCAGCGTTATTCACTCTGAAGCTTTCTTT	CSVIHSEAFF
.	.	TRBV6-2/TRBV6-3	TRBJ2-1	TGTGCCAGCACCAGTCCCGTTTTAGTGGGCAGGGACAATGAACAGTTCTTC	CASTSPVLVGRDNEQFF
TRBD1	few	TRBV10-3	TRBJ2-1	TGTGCCATCAGTGAGTCAGGACAGGTAGGGAGAGGGGATAATGAGCAGTTCTTC	CAISESGQVGRGDNEQFF
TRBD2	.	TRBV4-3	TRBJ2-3	TGCGCCGGCAGCCAAGGGACTAGCTGGGCAGATATGCAGTATTTT	CAGSQGTSWADMQYF
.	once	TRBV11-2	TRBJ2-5	TGTGCCAGCAGATTATCCAGGGGAAACGGTTATACGGAGACCCAGTACTTC	CASRLSRGNGYTETQYF
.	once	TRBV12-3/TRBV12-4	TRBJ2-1	TGTGCCAGCACCCCTTCTCGGGGAGACAATTATCAGTTCTTC	CASTPSRGDNYQFF
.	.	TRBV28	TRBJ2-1	TGTGCCAGCAGCCCCGTAACGGTATGGGCGGGCAATGAGCAGTTCTTC	CASSPVTVWAGNEQFF
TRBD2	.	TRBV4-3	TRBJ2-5	TGCGCCATTAGCCAAGGGCTAGCGGGATCGGAGACCCAGTACTTC	CAISQGLAGSETQYF
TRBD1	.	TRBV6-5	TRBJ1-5	TGTGACAGTACACGCCACTGGGACAGCTTCAATCAGCCTCAGCATTTT	CDSTRHWDSFNQPQHF
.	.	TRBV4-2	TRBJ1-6	TGTGCCAGCAGCCCCCAGGGTCAGCTTAATTCATCCATCGACTTT	CASSPQGQLNSSIDF
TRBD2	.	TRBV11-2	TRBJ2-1	TGTGCCAGCAGCTCTATTAGCGGGAGAATCACGAATGAGCAACTCTTC	CASSSISGRITNEQLF
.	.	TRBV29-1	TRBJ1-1	TGTAGCACCGGACAGAATATGAACACTGAAGCTCTCTTT	CSTGQNMNTEALF
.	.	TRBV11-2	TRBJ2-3	TGTGCCAGCAGCTTAGGACTAACGGGATACGATGCGCAGTATTTT	CASSLGLTGYDAQYF
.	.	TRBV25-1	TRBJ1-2	TGTGCCAGCAAGGGGGGCTCTGTTGATGGCTACACCTTC	CASKGGSVDGYTF
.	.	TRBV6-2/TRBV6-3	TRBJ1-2	TGTGCCAGCAATTATCACACTCCCCGGGACGGAAGTTCCTATGGCTACACCTTC	CASNYHTPRDGSSYGYTF
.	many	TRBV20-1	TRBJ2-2	TGCAGTGCTAGCTCGGACAGGAACACCGGGGAGCTGTTTTTT	CSASSDRNTGELFF
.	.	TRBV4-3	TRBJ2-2	TGCGCCAGCAGCAAAGGGCCAGTGGGAAACACAGGGGAGCTGTTTTTT	CASSKGPVGNTGELFF
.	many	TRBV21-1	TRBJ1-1	TGTGCCAGCAGCGGTGGGTTGGCAGAAGCTTTCTTT	CASSGGLAEAFF
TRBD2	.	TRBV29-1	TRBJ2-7	TGCAACGTTGCGGGTGGCCTAGCGGGGAAGTACGAGCAGTACTTC	CNVAGGLAGKYEQYF
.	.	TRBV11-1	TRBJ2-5	TGTGCCAGCAACCGACGACGGGTCGAGAGGATAGGGACCCAGTACTTC	CASNRRRVERIGTQYF